Listed below are T cell receptor beta chains from one sample, sequenced in a study of T cell responses to AZD1222 COVID-19 vaccine. Profiled with immunoSEQ multiplex PCR; TCRdb holds only in-frame clones, not every one. The sample yields over 100,000 clones, around nine tenths seen once. This material consisted of peripheral blood, taken on day 0 of AZD1222 vaccination. All receptors come from an adult in good health. CDR3s include the opening cysteine and the closing phenylalanine or tryptophan. The order of the fields is CDR3 length, J gene, V gene, clone size, D gene, CDR3 DNA, CDR3 protein. A D gene is named only where the DNA matches it firmly. The size of a clone is reported for some rows only, either as once, few or many, or as a class for expanded clones.

>14|TRBJ1-1|TRBV29-1|-|TRBD1
TGCAGCGTCGTGCCAGGGGGCACGGGCACTGAAGCTTTCTTT
CSVVPGGTGTEAFF
>17|TRBJ1-2|TRBV25-1|-|TRBD1
TGTGCCAGCAGTGGACTGGGGGACAGGGCTTCGTTAGACGGCTACACCTTC
CASSGLGDRASLDGYTF
>16|TRBJ2-3|TRBV19|-|-
TGTACCAGTAAAAGGGGGAGCACTCAGAGCACAGATACGCAGTATTTT
CTSKRGSTQSTDTQYF
>15|TRBJ2-3|TRBV7-9|once|TRBD1
TGTGCCAGCAGCTTGGGGACAGGGGGGTACGATACGCAGTATTTT
CASSLGTGGYDTQYF
>15|TRBJ1-6|TRBV30|-|-
TGTGCCTGGACCCAAGGCGGGCACTATAATTCACCCCTCCACTTT
CAWTQGGHYNSPLHF
>16|TRBJ1-4|TRBV5-1|-|-
TGCGCCAGCAGCTTGGGCCAGGGGATTTTTAATGAAAAACTGTTTTTT
CASSLGQGIFNEKLFF
>11|TRBJ1-2|TRBV25-1|-|-
TGTGCCAGCAGTGATGGGTCTGCATCGGTCTTC
CASSDGSASVF
>16|TRBJ1-1|TRBV9|-|TRBD1
TGTGCCAGCAGCGATAATCGACAGGGTCCGAACACTGAAGCTTTCTTT
CASSDNRQGPNTEAFF
>12|TRBJ1-5|TRBV6-1|-|-
TGTGCCAGCAGTGAATCCCATCAGCCCCAGCATTTT
CASSESHQPQHF
>17|TRBJ2-4|TRBV5-8|-|-
TGTGCCAGCAGCTTGGTGGGGAAAAGCGTGTCCAAAAACATTCAGTACTTC
CASSLVGKSVSKNIQYF
>14|TRBJ1-5|TRBV2|-|-
TGTGCCAGCAGTGGTGGAGGGGGCAATCAGCCCCAGCATTTT
CASSGGGGNQPQHF
>15|TRBJ1-4|TRBV19|once|-
TGTGCCAGTCACGTAGGGAGGGCAACTAATGAAAAACTGTTTTTT
CASHVGRATNEKLFF
>15|TRBJ1-3|TRBV5-5|-|-
TGTGCCAGCAGCTTGGGACGGATCTCTGGAAACACCATATATTTT
CASSLGRISGNTIYF
>15|TRBJ2-5|TRBV19|-|-
TGTGCCAGTAGTAGAAGTTGGGCCCTTCAAGAGACCCAGTACTTC
CASSRSWALQETQYF
>16|TRBJ2-1|TRBV7-9|once|-
TGTGCCAGCAGCCCACGGCTGGCGGGACCCTACAATGAGCAGTTCTTC
CASSPRLAGPYNEQFF
>14|TRBJ1-2|TRBV4-3|-|-
TGCGCCAGCAGCCAAGAATCTGCCGGGAATGGCTACACCTTC
CASSQESAGNGYTF
>15|TRBJ1-1|TRBV4-3|-|-
TGCGCCAGCAGCCCAATCTCGGGGGTAGGAAATGTTGTTTTCTTT
CASSPISGVGNVVFF
>15|TRBJ1-1|TRBV6-5|-|-
TGTGCCAGCAGTCCACGGGGGGGAATCGTCACTGAAGCTTTCTTT
CASSPRGGIVTEAFF
>13|TRBJ1-2|TRBV29-1|-|-
TGCAGCGTTGAAGACAGGCTTGACCATGGCTACACCTTC
CSVEDRLDHGYTF
>11|TRBJ2-2|TRBV28|few|-
TGTGCCAGCAGCAACACCGGGGAGCTGTTTTTT
CASSNTGELFF
>16|TRBJ2-7|TRBV5-4|-|TRBD2
TGTGCCAGCAGCTCACAGCGACTAGCGGAGAACTACGAGCAGTACTTC
CASSSQRLAENYEQYF
>17|TRBJ2-5|TRBV23-1|-|TRBD2
TGCGCCAGCAGTCATTTAACACCGCGGGGGAACCAAGAGACCCAGTACTTC
CASSHLTPRGNQETQYF
>12|TRBJ1-2|TRBV29-1|few|-
TGCAGCGTTTCCTCAGCCTACTATGGCTACACCTTC
CSVSSAYYGYTF
>13|TRBJ2-2|TRBV29-1|-|TRBD1
TGCAGCGGCAGGGGGCCGGACACCGGGGAGCTGTTTTTT
CSGRGPDTGELFF
>16|TRBJ1-3|TRBV19|-|TRBD1
TGTGCCAGTAGTATAATCGGCAGGGGGCATGGAAACACCATATATTTT
CASSIIGRGHGNTIYF
>15|TRBJ2-3|TRBV4-1|-|TRBD2
TGCGCCAGCAGCCGTGGACTAGCGGGTTCTGATACGCAGTATTTT
CASSRGLAGSDTQYF
>13|TRBJ2-5|TRBV20-1|once|-
TGCAGTGCTAGTTTTACACCGCAAGAGACCCAGTACTTC
CSASFTPQETQYF
>15|TRBJ1-2|TRBV7-6|-|-
TGTGCCAGCAGCCCTCAGACAGGACTGAGTGCTGGCTACACCTTC
CASSPQTGLSAGYTF
>13|TRBJ1-5|TRBV19|-|-
TGTGCCAGTAGTATCATCGGTAATCAGCCCCAGCATTTT
CASSIIGNQPQHF
>15|TRBJ2-7|TRBV27|-|-
TGTGCCAGCAGTTTAAACAGGCGGGTTTTACACGAGCAGTACTTC
CASSLNRRVLHEQYF
>16|TRBJ1-6|TRBV6-5|-|-
TGTGCCAGCAGTTACGGCGGTAACAGACCTAATTCACCCCTCCACTTT
CASSYGGNRPNSPLHF
>13|TRBJ2-7|TRBV12-5|-|-
TGTGCTAGTGTCCACAGGAGCTCCTACGAGCAGTACTTC
CASVHRSSYEQYF
>12|TRBJ2-3|TRBV5-1|-|-
TGCGCCAGCGGGCCAGACACAGATACGCAGTATTTT
CASGPDTDTQYF